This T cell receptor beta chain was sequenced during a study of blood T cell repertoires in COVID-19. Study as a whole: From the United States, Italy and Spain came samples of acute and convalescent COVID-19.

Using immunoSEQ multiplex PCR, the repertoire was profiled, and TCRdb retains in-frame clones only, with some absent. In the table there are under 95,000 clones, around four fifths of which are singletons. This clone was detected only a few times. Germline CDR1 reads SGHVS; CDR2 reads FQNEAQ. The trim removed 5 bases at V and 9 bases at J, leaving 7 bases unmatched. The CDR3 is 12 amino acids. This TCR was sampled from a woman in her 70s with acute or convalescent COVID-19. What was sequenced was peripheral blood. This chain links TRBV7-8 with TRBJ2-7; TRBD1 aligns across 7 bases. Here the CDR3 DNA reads TGTGCCAGCAGCCTATCACAGGGGTGGCAGTACTTC. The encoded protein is CASSLSQGWQYF.